Listed here are 10 T cell receptor beta chains from one sample, sequenced in a study of cytomegalovirus exposure and HLA in healthy donors. Primers: 60 Vbeta forward and 13 Jbeta reverse. Repertoires were generated with immunoSEQ multiplex PCR, while TCRdb's copy carries only in-frame clones and drops some. The sample holds 65,000 to 95,000 clones, over 70% seen once. The sample was PBMCs. The receptors here all came from a male donor in good health and CMV-seropositive.

This chain joins TRBV30 and TRBJ2-1; D unclear. The CDR3 runs to 13 residues. The germline CDR1 and CDR2 sequences are GTSNPN and SVGIG (reference sequence). Between the trimmed V and J ends, which lost 4 bases and 0 bases, there was a span of 7 bases. CDR3 amino acids: CAWTPGSYNEQFF. CDR3 DNA: TGTGCCTGGACCCCCGGCTCCTACAATGAGCAGTTCTTC.

This chain joins TRBV5-1 and TRBJ1-4; no clear D gene. Trimming pared 4 bases from V and 6 bases from J, leaving 16 bases between. Germline V gene lookup returns CDR1 SGHRS and CDR2 YFSETQ. The CDR3 runs 15 residues. This chain's CDR3 is CASSQSGAVDEKLFF. In nucleotides, the CDR3 is TGCGCCAGCAGCCAGTCCGGAGCCGTGGATGAAAAACTGTTTTTT.

This sequence joins TRBV30 and TRBJ2-5; 8 nucleotides align to TRBD1. This CDR3 comprises 19 residues. Trimming at V came to 0 bases and at J to 4 bases, leaving 19 bases not matched to a gene. Germline CDR1 reads GTSNPN; CDR2 reads SVGIG (reference sequence). The CDR3 DNA is TGTGCCTGGAGTGTACGGTCGACAGGGGATTCGAGGGTAGGAGAGACCCAGTACTTC. This encodes CAWSVRSTGDSRVGETQYF.

This clone was observed a single time. The chain couples TRBV15 to TRBJ2-6; D is unclear. This CDR3 comprises 15 residues. The ends were cut back, 5 bases at V and 0 bases at J, with 8 bases in the middle. Germline lookup yields CDR1 LNHNV and CDR2 YYDKDF (reference sequence). In DNA form, the CDR3 reads TGTGCCACCAGCCGTCCCAGCTCTGGGGCCAACGTCCTGACTTTC. Translation gives CATSRPSSGANVLTF.

The V gene is TRBV6-5, the J gene TRBJ2-2; tentative D call: TRBD1 (6 bases). V lost 5 bases, J lost 6 bases, and 13 bases lay in between. Germline CDR1 is MNHEY and CDR2 is SVGAGI. The CDR3 loop spans 14 amino acids. The CDR3 sequence is CASSRTPGAGELFF. Here the CDR3 DNA reads TGTGCCAGCAGTCGAACACCAGGGGCCGGGGAGCTGTTTTTT.

V and J are TRBV2 and TRBJ2-3; 8 bases are a match to TRBD1. Germline CDR1 SNHLY, CDR2 FYNNEI. This CDR3 spans 15 amino acids. V lost 7 bases and J lost 4; bases outside the gene matches: 10. CDR3 nucleotide sequence: TGTGCCAGCAACTCAGGGGGCTATACTGCAGATACGCAGTATTTT. Protein product: CASNSGGYTADTQYF.

The chain joins TRBV4-3 to TRBJ1-6; 8 bases align to TRBD1. Germline V gene lookup returns CDR1 LGHNA and CDR2 YSLEER. The CDR3 sequence is 17 residues long. V shed 2 bases, J shed 5 bases, and the junction held 8 bases outside the gene matches. Written as DNA, the CDR3 is TGCGCCAGCAGCCAATCCTCCACAGGGGGGAATAATTCACCCCTCCACTTT. Translated: CASSQSSTGGNNSPLHF.

CDR3 region: CASSPDRAGNTIYF. CDR3 sequence (DNA): TGTGCCAGCAGCCCGGACAGGGCTGGAAACACCATATATTTT. The V gene is TRBV7-7, the J gene TRBJ1-3; 8 nucleotides match TRBD1. The CDR3 contains 14 residues. Trimming at V came to 5 bases and at J to 2 bases, leaving 2 bases not matched to a gene. Per germline, CDR1 SSHAT and CDR2 FNYEAQ (reference sequence).

The gene calls are TRBV28 and TRBJ2-7; 7 nucleotides align to TRBD1. The germline gives CDR1 MDHEN, CDR2 SYDVKM. V lost 6 bases, J lost 4 bases, and 9 bases stayed unmatched. The CDR3 length is 14 residues. The CDR3 region has the DNA TGTGCCAGCAGGACAACAGGGGAAGGGTACGAGCAGTACTTC. Translating gives CASRTTGEGYEQYF.

The chain links TRBV28 to TRBJ1-1, with D perhaps matching TRBD1 (6 bases). V was shortened by 2 bases and J by 2 bases, with 12 bases between the two germline ends. Germline V gene lookup returns CDR1 MDHEN and CDR2 SYDVKM. CDR3 length equals 15 residues. CDR3 region: CASSLRQEINTEAFF. The CDR3 nucleotides are TGTGCCAGCAGTTTACGACAGGAAATTAACACTGAAGCTTTCTTT.